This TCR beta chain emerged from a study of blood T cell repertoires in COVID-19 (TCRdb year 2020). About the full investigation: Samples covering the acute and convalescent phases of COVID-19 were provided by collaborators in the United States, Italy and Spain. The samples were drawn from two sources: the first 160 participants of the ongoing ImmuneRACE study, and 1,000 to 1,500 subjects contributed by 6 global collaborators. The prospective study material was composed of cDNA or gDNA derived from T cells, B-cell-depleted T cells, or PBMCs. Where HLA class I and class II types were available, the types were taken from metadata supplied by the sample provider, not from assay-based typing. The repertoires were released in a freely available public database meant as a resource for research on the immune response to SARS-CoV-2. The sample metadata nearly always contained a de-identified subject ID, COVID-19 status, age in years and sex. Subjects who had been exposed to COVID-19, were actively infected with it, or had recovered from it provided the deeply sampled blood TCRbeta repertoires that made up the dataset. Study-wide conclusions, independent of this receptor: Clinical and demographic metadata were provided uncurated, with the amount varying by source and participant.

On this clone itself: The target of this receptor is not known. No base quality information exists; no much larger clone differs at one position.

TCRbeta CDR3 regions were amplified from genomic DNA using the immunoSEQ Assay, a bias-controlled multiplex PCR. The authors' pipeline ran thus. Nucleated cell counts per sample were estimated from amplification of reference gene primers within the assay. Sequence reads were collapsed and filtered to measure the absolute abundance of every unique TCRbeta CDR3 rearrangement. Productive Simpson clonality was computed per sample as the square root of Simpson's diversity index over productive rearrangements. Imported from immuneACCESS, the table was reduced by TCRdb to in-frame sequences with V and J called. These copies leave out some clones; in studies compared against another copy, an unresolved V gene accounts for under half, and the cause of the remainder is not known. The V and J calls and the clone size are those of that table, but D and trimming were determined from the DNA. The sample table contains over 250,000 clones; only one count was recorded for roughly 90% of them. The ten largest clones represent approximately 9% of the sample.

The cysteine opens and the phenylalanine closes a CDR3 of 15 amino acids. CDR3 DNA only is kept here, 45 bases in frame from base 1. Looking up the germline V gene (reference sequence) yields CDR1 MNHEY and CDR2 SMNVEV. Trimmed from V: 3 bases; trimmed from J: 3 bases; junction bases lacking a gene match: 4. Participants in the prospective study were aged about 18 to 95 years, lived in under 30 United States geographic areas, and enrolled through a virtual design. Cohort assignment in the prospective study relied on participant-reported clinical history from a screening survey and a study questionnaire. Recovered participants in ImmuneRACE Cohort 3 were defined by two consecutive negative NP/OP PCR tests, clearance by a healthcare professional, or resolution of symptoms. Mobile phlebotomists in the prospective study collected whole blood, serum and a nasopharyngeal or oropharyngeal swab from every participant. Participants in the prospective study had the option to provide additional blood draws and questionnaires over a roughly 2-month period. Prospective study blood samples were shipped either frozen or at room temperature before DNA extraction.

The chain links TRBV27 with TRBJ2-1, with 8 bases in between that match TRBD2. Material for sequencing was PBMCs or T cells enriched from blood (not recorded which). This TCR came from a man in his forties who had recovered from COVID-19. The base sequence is TGTGCCAGCAGTTTGTCGGGGGGGCGCTACAATGAGCAGTTCTTC. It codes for CASSLSGGRYNEQFF.